This entry lists 25 T cell receptor beta chains sequenced from one sample in a study of T cells in Graves' hyperthyroidism and ophthalmopathy. There were TCR beta CDR3 regions amplified from RNA transcripts. HTBI primers were employed in a first-round RT-PCR of the TCR CDR3. TCRdb ran MiXCR on the multiplex PCR reads and lists one entry per CDR3 protein. The sample contains about 360,000 distinct CDR3 sequences, approximately 19% of which appear only once. The sequencing sample was made of blood. The receptor set was obtained from a woman aged 18-29 years with Graves' hyperthyroidism.

This clonotype was seen only a few times. This chain links TRBV7-8 with TRBJ1-5; D may be TRBD1 (6 bases). This CDR3 comprises 15 residues. V was pared by 5 bases and J by 2 bases, with 13 bases between. Germline V gene lookup returns CDR1 SGHVS and CDR2 FQNEAQ. In DNA, the CDR3 is TGTGCCAGCAGCGAACACAGGGTAGGCAATCAGCCCCAGCATTTT. As protein: CASSEHRVGNQPQHF.

This clonotype was recorded at least ten times. The V call is TRBV6-4, the J call TRBJ1-1; possible D gene TRBD1, 6 bases. V gave up 11 bases and J gave up 1 base, with 14 bases separating them. Germline V CDR1 and CDR2: MRHNA, SNTAGT. The CDR3 totals 13 residues. The CDR3 bases are TGTGCCCTCAAGGGGGTCAGGAACACTGAAGCTTTCTTT. Encoded protein: CALKGVRNTEAFF.

This clonotype was observed at least ten times. The J gene is TRBJ1-3, the V gene TRBV6-5; D may be TRBD1 (5 bases). CDR3 length: 12 amino acids. Looked up from germline, CDR1 is MNHEY and CDR2 is SVGAGI. Trimming removed 4 bases from V and 4 bases from J, with 5 bases in between. CDR3 loop: CASSWDGNTIYF. The CDR3 nucleotides read TGTGCCAGCAGTTGGGACGGAAACACCATATATTTT.

This clonotype occurred a few times. A read error may explain this, as a much larger clone is one base away. This rearrangement joins TRBV6-5 to TRBJ1-2; TRBD1 aligns across 12 bases. The germline CDR1 and CDR2 sequences are MNHEY and SVGAGI. The CDR3 loop spans 15 amino acids. Unmatched junction bases numbered 4, after V lost 4 bases and J lost 4 bases. The chain's CDR3 is CASSSGTGGFYGYTF. The CDR3 DNA reads as TGTGCCAGCAGTTCCGGGACAGGGGGCTTCTATGGCTACACCTTC.

This clonotype came up many times. The genes are TRBV20-1 and TRBJ2-2, with TRBD1 matching 7 bases. The germline gives CDR1 DFQATT, CDR2 SNEGSKA (reference sequence). CDR3 length: 13 residues. The junction had 6 bases not matched to a gene; V was cut back by 6 bases and J by 5 bases. The CDR3 here is CSATDRTTGELFF. Written as DNA, the CDR3 is TGCAGTGCCACGGACAGGACGACCGGGGAGCTGTTTTTT.

The chain joins TRBV4-1 to TRBJ2-7; D call uncertain. From germline, CDR1 is MGHRA and CDR2 YSYEKL. This CDR3 spans 13 amino acids. V lost 2 bases, J lost 7 bases, and 12 bases lay in between. The DNA for the CDR3 is TGCGCCAGCAGCCAAAGCACAGATTTGGAGCAGTACTTC. It encodes CASSQSTDLEQYF.

This clonotype was observed many times. This sequence joins TRBV10-3 and TRBJ2-5; TRBD2 aligns across 7 bases. Unmatched junction bases numbered 14, after V lost 0 bases and J lost 1 base. The CDR3 spans 19 residues. CDR1 and CDR2 from the germline V gene are ENHRY and SYGVKD. The CDR3 coding sequence is TGTGCCATCAGTGAGTCTGTTTATCCTGGGAAGCGGGGCCAAGAGACCCAGTACTTC. It yields the protein CAISESVYPGKRGQETQYF.

For this clonotype: A much larger clone differs by one base, so this may be a read error. The chain employs TRBV5-1 and TRBJ2-3, with a weak D call TRBD2 (6 bases). CDR1 and CDR2 from the germline V gene are SGHRS and YFSETQ. The CDR3 runs 14 residues. Trimming removed 2 bases from V and 5 bases from J, with 12 bases in between. CDR3 sequence: CASSFSGQEDTQYF. CDR3 nucleotide sequence: TGCGCCAGCAGCTTTAGCGGTCAGGAAGATACGCAGTATTTT.

This clonotype was recorded many times. The chain combines TRBV19 with TRBJ2-7; D is ambiguous. The CDR3 runs to 13 residues. The ends were cut back, 2 bases at V and 3 bases at J, with 8 bases in the middle. Germline CDR1 and CDR2: LNHDA and SQIVND (reference sequence). The CDR3: CASSILGGYEQYF. CDR3 DNA sequence: TGTGCCAGTAGTATACTCGGCGGCTACGAGCAGTACTTC.

In its sample, this clonotype was seen many times. The chain uses TRBV6-5 and TRBJ1-2; perhaps TRBD1 as D (5 bases). V gave up 0 bases and J gave up 2 bases, with 13 bases separating them. The CDR3 is made up of 16 amino acids. The germline CDR1 and CDR2 sequences are MNHEY and SVGAGI. The CDR3 DNA reads as TGTGCCAGCAGTTACTCGCCGGGGGAGGGGAACTATGGCTACACCTTC. Protein: CASSYSPGEGNYGYTF.

This clonotype was seen repeatedly, ten times or more. J is TRBJ2-7 and V is TRBV13, with 9 nucleotides matching TRBD2. Germline V lookup: CDR1 PRHDT, CDR2 FYEKMQ (reference sequence). After removal of 5 bases from V and 2 bases from J, the junction contained 4 bases not matched to a gene. This CDR3 is 14 amino acids long. The CDR3 loop is CASSTKRGAYEQYF. CDR3 coding DNA: TGTGCCAGCAGCACGAAGCGGGGGGCCTACGAGCAGTACTTC.

This clonotype was observed many times. Compared with germline, one end of the junction differs, possibly owing to a read error. The CDR3 region is CASSEAHSGGNQETQCF. The CDR3, as DNA: TGTGCCAGCAGTGAAGCGCACAGCGGGGGGAATCAAGAGACCCAGTGCTTC. The chain employs TRBV6-1 and TRBJ2-5; 9 nucleotides match TRBD2. In germline, CDR1 is MNHNS, CDR2 SASEGT. The CDR3 is 17 residues long.

This clonotype was seen many times. This rearrangement joins TRBV2 to TRBJ2-7; maybe TRBD2 (5 bases). The CDR3 has 16 residues. V was clipped by 7 bases and J by 1 base, with 20 bases between them. The germline V gene has CDR1 SNHLY and CDR2 FYNNEI. The CDR3 DNA is TGTGCCAGCACCGTTCGGCGGCCTCCGGGGTCCTACGAGCAGTACTTC. It translates to CASTVRRPPGSYEQYF. Variable domain in full (rest from reference TRBV2 and TRBJ2-7): EPEVTQTPSHQVTQMGQEVILRCVPISNHLYFYWYRQILGQKVEFLVSFYNNEISEKSEIFDDQFSVERPDGSNFTLKIRSTKLEDSAMYFCASTVRRPPGSYEQYFGPGTRLTVT.

This clonotype was observed at least ten times. The rearrangement uses TRBV27 and TRBJ2-7, with D perhaps assigned TRBD1 or TRBD2 (6 bases each). The CDR3 extends over 15 amino acids. Germline CDR1 MNHEY, CDR2 SMNVEV (reference sequence). V gave up 8 bases and J gave up 1 base, with 18 bases separating them. The CDR3 DNA reads TGTGCCAGCCAACCACGGGGGCAAATATCCTACGAGCAGTACTTC. Translation gives CASQPRGQISYEQYF.

The table lists this clonotype with many counts. The V gene is TRBV6-1, the J gene TRBJ1-1; D perhaps matches TRBD1 (6 bases). V was pared by 4 bases and J by 5 bases, with 17 bases between. Germline V gene data show CDR1 as MNHNS and CDR2 as SASEGT. The CDR3 runs to 15 residues. CDR3 protein: CASSVTGSMGTEAFF. The CDR3 coding sequence is TGTGCCAGCAGTGTTACAGGGTCAATGGGGACTGAAGCTTTCTTT.

This clonotype was found many times. V is TRBV7-9 and J is TRBJ1-1; D is ambiguous. The CDR3 has 12 residues. With 1 base removed from V and 7 bases from J, the gap between germline ends came to 7 bases. From germline, CDR1 is SEHNR and CDR2 FQNEAQ (reference sequence). Here the CDR3 DNA reads TGTGCCAGCAGCTTAGGGCAGGATGAAGCTTTCTTT. Protein: CASSLGQDEAFF.

There are many counts of this clonotype. The chain joins TRBV12-3 or TRBV12-4 to TRBJ1-2; 7 nucleotides agree with TRBD1. J gave up 4 bases and V 6 bases, and 20 bases lay outside the gene matches. The CDR3 loop spans 18 amino acids. CDR3 DNA sequence: TGTGCCAGCAGCCCTCCCCCTTTCTCCGACAGGGTAGCCTATGGCTACACCTTC. Protein product: CASSPPPFSDRVAYGYTF.

This clonotype showed up just a few times. The rearrangement links TRBV6-2 or TRBV6-3 to TRBJ2-2; D is perhaps TRBD1 or TRBD2 (5 bases each). Per the germline V gene, CDR1 is MNHEY and CDR2 is SVGEGT. The V and J ends lost 5 bases and 0 bases respectively, with 16 bases between them. This CDR3 has 17 amino acids. DNA for the CDR3: TGTGCCAGCAGTATCCAGAGGGACGTCGCGAACACCGGGGAGCTGTTTTTT. Its protein is CASSIQRDVANTGELFF.

There are many counts of this clonotype. V usage is TRBV29-1 and J usage is TRBJ1-1; D remains ambiguous. V was shortened by 8 bases and J by 3 bases, with 13 bases between the two germline ends. CDR3 length: 12 amino acids. Germline V gene lookup returns CDR1 SQVTM and CDR2 ANQGSEA. CDR3 sequence: CSLDKSDTEAFF. For the CDR3, the DNA is TGCAGCCTCGACAAGTCAGACACTGAAGCTTTCTTT.

Regarding this clonotype: Mismatch with germline at one junction end may stem from a read error. The chain is built from TRBV6-5 and TRBJ1-1, with 10 nucleotides matching TRBD1. Germline V gene lookup returns CDR1 MNHEY and CDR2 SVGAGI. CDR3 length: 15 residues. CDR3 coding DNA: TGTGCCAGCAGTTACTCGACAGGGGGCCGCACTGATGCTTTCTTT. Encoded protein: CASSYSTGGRTDAFF.

This chain joins TRBV6-1 and TRBJ1-1; unclear D gene. The germline V gene has CDR1 MNHNS and CDR2 SASEGT. V shed 2 bases and J shed 1 base, with 8 bases lying between them. This CDR3 comprises 14 residues. The CDR3 bases are TGTGCCAGCAGTGAATGGTCAGCGAACACTGAAGCTTTCTTT. It is translated as CASSEWSANTEAFF.

This clonotype was seen more than once but under ten times. The chain combines TRBV5-1 with TRBJ1-1; 7 bases are shared with TRBD1. The ends lost 3 bases at V and 4 bases at J; junction bases unmatched: 3. The CDR3 has 13 amino acids. Germline V gene lookup returns CDR1 SGHRS and CDR2 YFSETQ. The CDR3 DNA sequence: TGCGCCAGCAGCTCGGAGGGGGCCACTGAAGCTTTCTTT. Amino acid sequence: CASSSEGATEAFF.

This clonotype has ten or more counts. The rearrangement joins TRBV6-5 to TRBJ2-7; D ambiguous. The CDR3 runs to 15 residues. The ends were cut back, 6 bases at V and 1 base at J, with 16 bases in the middle. Germline V gene data show CDR1 as MNHEY and CDR2 as SVGAGI. The DNA of the CDR3 is TGTGCCAGCAGGGGGATCTATGACCCATCCTACGAGCAGTACTTC. Translated: CASRGIYDPSYEQYF.

This clonotype was observed at least ten times. The chain carries TRBV7-2 and TRBJ1-2; D gene unclear. The CDR3 runs 13 residues. The germline V and J ends were trimmed by 0 bases and 4 bases, with 6 bases remaining between them. Germline assignment: CDR1 SGHTA and CDR2 FQGNSA. CDR3 bases: TGTGCCAGCAGCTTAGCAGCCAGCTATGGCTACACCTTC. The encoded protein is CASSLAASYGYTF.

This clonotype appeared once. V and J are TRBV20-1 and TRBJ1-3; the match to TRBD1 covers 8 bases. The CDR3 contains 15 residues. In germline, CDR1 is DFQATT, CDR2 SNEGSKA (reference sequence). Trimming at V came to 3 bases and at J to 0 bases, leaving 4 bases not matched to a gene. Written as DNA, the CDR3 is TGCAGTGCTAGGGGTGGACAGGGCTCTGGAAACACCATATATTTT. Residues: CSARGGQGSGNTIYF.